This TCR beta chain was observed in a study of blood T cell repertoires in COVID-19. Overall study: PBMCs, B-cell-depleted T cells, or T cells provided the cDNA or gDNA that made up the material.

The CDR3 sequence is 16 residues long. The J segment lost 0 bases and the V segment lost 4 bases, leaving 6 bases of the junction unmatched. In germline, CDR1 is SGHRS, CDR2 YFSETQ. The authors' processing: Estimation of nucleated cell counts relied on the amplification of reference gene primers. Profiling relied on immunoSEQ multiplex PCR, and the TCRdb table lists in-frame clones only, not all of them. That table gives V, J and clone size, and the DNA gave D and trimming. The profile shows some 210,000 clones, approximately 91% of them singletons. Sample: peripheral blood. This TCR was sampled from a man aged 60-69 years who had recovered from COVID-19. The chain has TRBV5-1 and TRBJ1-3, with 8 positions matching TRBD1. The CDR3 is CASSQRTGYSGNTIYF. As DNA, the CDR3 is TGCGCCAGCAGCCAAAGGACAGGGTACTCTGGAAACACCATATATTTT.